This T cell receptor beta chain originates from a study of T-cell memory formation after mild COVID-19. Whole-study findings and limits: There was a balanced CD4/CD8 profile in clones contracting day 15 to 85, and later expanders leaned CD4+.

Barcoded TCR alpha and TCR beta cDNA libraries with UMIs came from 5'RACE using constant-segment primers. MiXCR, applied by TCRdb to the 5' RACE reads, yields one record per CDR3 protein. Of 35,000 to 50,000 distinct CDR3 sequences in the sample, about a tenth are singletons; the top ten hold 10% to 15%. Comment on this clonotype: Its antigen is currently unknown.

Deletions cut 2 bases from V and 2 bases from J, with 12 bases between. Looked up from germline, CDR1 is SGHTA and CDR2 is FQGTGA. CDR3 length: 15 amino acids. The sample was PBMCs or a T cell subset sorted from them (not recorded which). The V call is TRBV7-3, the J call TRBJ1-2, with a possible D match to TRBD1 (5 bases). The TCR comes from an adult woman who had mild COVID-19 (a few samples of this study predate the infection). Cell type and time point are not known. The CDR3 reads CASSLSGTVNYGYTF. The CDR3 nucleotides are TGTGCCAGCAGCTTATCTGGGACGGTGAACTATGGCTACACCTTC.